What follows describes a single T cell receptor (beta chain). This clone was seen only a few times. Its antigen specificity is not known. There are no base qualities to consult, and no much larger clone falls within one base. Each collaborating institution followed its own protocols to collect whole blood in K2EDTA tubes. For TCRbeta analysis, collaborators shipped samples in one of three forms: frozen whole blood, isolated PBMCs, or DNA extracted from either of those sample types. The immunoSEQ Assay, a bias-controlled multiplex PCR, was used to amplify TCRbeta CDR3 regions from genomic DNA. Turning to the authors' computational methods: Within the assay, amplification of reference gene primers was used to estimate how many nucleated cells each sample contained. To quantify the absolute abundance of each unique TCRbeta CDR3 rearrangement, sequence reads were collapsed and filtered. For each sample, productive Simpson clonality was calculated as the square root of Simpson's diversity index over productive rearrangements. The immuneACCESS repertoire file appears here via TCRdb, limited to in-frame rearrangements. These files lack a portion of the clones; in checked studies, under half of the deficit traces to unresolved V genes, and the cause of the others is not known. The V and J calls and the clone size are those of that table, but D and trimming were determined from the DNA. The sample data list about 58,000 clones, and roughly nine tenths of these were observed just once. The ten largest account for roughly 7.7% of the sample.

The sample originates from a study of blood T cell repertoires in COVID-19 (dated by TCRdb to the early 2020s). Concerning the study at large: Samples covering the acute and convalescent phases of COVID-19 were provided by collaborators in the United States, Italy and Spain. The prospective study material was composed of cDNA or gDNA derived from T cells, B-cell-depleted T cells, or PBMCs. Subjects who had been exposed to COVID-19, were actively infected with it, or had recovered from it provided the deeply sampled blood TCRbeta repertoires that made up the dataset. The repertoires were made available in a free public database intended to serve as a resource for research on the immune response to SARS-CoV-2. The samples were drawn from the first 160 participants of the ongoing ImmuneRACE study and from 1,254 subjects provided by 6 global collaborators. Sample metadata almost always included a de-identified subject ID, COVID-19 status, age in years and sex. HLA class I and class II types, where available, came from metadata supplied by the sample provider rather than from assay-based typing.

General findings and caveats noted by the study authors: Clinical and demographic metadata were provided uncurated, with the amount varying by source and participant.

CDR3 length: 14 amino acids, cysteine to phenylalanine. Only the CDR3 region is kept as DNA, spanning 42 bases read in frame from base 1. V is cut back by 3 bases and J by 5 bases, with 5 bases in the junction unmatched. The germline V gene sets CDR1 to SGHVS and CDR2 to FNYEAQ. The sequence was obtained from a woman between 65 and 79 years old with active COVID-19. Sequenced sample: peripheral blood. The chain was built from TRBV7-6 and TRBJ1-1, and 8 junction bases match TRBD1. The DNA sequence is TGTGCCAGCAGCTTCGGACAGGGAGAAACTGAAGCTTTCTTT. The resulting protein is CASSFGQGETEAFF.